The present T cell receptor (beta chain) was sequenced within a study of cytomegalovirus exposure and HLA in healthy donors. Findings and caveats of the study: Published work reported that the classifier diagnosed cytomegalovirus status with high specificity and sensitivity. Certain indistinguishable V segments, among them TRBV6-2 and TRBV6-3, were excluded. In a later analysis, about 17,000 TCR beta sequences were associated with HLA alleles at 0.05 false discovery rate. Most TCR beta V segments were productive about 90% or about 30% of the time in an earlier analysis.

As regards this clone: Antigen unknown.

This PCR relied on a set of 60 Vbeta primers and 13 Jbeta primers. The protocol was immunoSEQ multiplex PCR, while the TCRdb copy is restricted to in-frame clones and leaves out a portion. The table shows about 130,000 clones, with roughly 79% occurring only once. The V and J ends lost 2 bases and 5 bases, in that order; junction bases with no gene match: 3. Germline CDR1 SGHRS, CDR2 YFSETQ. This CDR3 comprises 14 residues. V and J are TRBV5-1 and TRBJ1-1; 10 bases are a match to TRBD1. The sequence came from a man younger than 45 in good health and CMV-seronegative. The specimen was PBMCs. The CDR3 bases are TGCGCCAGCAGCTTCGGGACAGGGGATACTGAAGCTTTCTTT. Translating it yields CASSFGTGDTEAFF.